The rows below give T cell receptor beta chains drawn from one sample of a study of T cell changes during pregnancy in multiple sclerosis. The protocol was immunoSEQ multiplex PCR, while the TCRdb copy is restricted to in-frame clones and leaves out a portion. The table shows more than 20,000 clones, with around four fifths occurring only once. The material sequenced was CD8+ T cells from peripheral blood mononuclear cells, taken in the first trimester of pregnancy. The receptors shown here come from a female donor in good health, enrolled as a control in a pregnancy study. Both conserved end residues are part of each CDR3. Each record gives: J gene, D gene, clone size, V gene, CDR3 DNA, CDR3 protein. D genes are given only for firm matches. Size is stated for part of the rows, as once, few or many counts, or as a class when the clone is expanded.

J: TRBJ1-3
D: TRBD1
size: -
V: TRBV5-1
DNA: TGCGCCAGCAGCTTGGGACAGGGGGCTGGAAACACCATATATTTT
CDR3: CASSLGQGAGNTIYF

J: TRBJ1-6
D: -
size: -
V: TRBV5-8
DNA: TGTGCCAGCAGCCCTGGGCTGAGCTCCTATAATTCACCCCTCCACTTT
CDR3: CASSPGLSSYNSPLHF

J: TRBJ2-5
D: TRBD1
size: -
V: TRBV19
DNA: TGTGCCAGTAGTACGACAGGGGTTCAAGAGACCCAGTACTTC
CDR3: CASSTTGVQETQYF

J: TRBJ1-2
D: -
size: -
V: TRBV11-2
DNA: TGTGCCAGCAGCTTAGATGCCTTCAGGAATGGCTACACCTTC
CDR3: CASSLDAFRNGYTF

J: TRBJ2-1
D: TRBD2
size: -
V: TRBV28
DNA: TGTGCCAGCAGACTAGCGGGAGGGCCTGGTTTCGATGAGCAGTTCTTC
CDR3: CASRLAGGPGFDEQFF

J: TRBJ2-7
D: TRBD1
size: -
V: TRBV28
DNA: TGTGCCAGCAGTTTAGCTCAGGGGGCACGGGAGCAGTACTTC
CDR3: CASSLAQGAREQYF

J: TRBJ2-1
D: TRBD2
size: -
V: TRBV27
DNA: TGTGCCAGCAGTTCCAGCGGGGCCAATGAGCAGTTCTTC
CDR3: CASSSSGANEQFF

J: TRBJ1-2
D: TRBD1
size: -
V: TRBV5-6
DNA: TGTGCCAGCAGCTATTCGACAGGGGGCATCTATGGCTACACCTTC
CDR3: CASSYSTGGIYGYTF

J: TRBJ1-1
D: -
size: -
V: TRBV19
DNA: TGTGCCAGTACCGCGGGGGCACTACCTGAAGCTTTCTTT
CDR3: CASTAGALPEAFF

J: TRBJ2-3
D: -
size: few
V: TRBV6-5
DNA: TGTGCCAGCAGTTCAACTCTTGGGGGGGCGGATACGCAGTATTTT
CDR3: CASSSTLGGADTQYF

J: TRBJ2-7
D: -
size: -
V: TRBV29-1
DNA: TGCAGCGTGGCGAAAGGACAGACCTACGAGCAGTACTTC
CDR3: CSVAKGQTYEQYF